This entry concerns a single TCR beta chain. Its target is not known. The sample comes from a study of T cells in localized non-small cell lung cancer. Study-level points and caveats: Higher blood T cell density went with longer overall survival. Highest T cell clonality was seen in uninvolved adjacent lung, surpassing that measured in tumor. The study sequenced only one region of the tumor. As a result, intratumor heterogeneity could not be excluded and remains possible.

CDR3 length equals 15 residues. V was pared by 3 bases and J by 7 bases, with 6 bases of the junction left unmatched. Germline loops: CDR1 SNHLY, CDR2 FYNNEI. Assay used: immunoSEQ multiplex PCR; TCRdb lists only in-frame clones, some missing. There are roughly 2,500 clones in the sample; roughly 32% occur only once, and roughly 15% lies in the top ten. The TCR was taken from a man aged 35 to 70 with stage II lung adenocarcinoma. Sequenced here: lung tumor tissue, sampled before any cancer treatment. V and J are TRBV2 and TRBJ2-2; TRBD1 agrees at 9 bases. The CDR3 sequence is CASSDSGQGFGELFF. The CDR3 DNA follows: TGTGCCAGCAGTGATTCCGGACAGGGGTTCGGGGAGCTGTTTTTT.